This T cell receptor beta chain emerged from a study of ipilimumab plus nivolumab after autologous stem cell transplantation. Study-level background: Patients received a median of about five ipilimumab and 8 nivolumab doses.

Patients received nivolumab 3 mg/kg at weeks 1, 4, 7, 10, then fortnightly to week 26. Germline CDR1 and CDR2: SGHTA and FQGNSA. V lost 5 bases, J lost 1 base, and 9 bases stayed unmatched. CDR3 size: 16 residues. Turning to this clone: The target antigen is unknown.

Using immunoSEQ multiplex PCR, the repertoire was profiled, and TCRdb retains in-frame clones only, with some absent. The sample records fewer than 95,000 clones, around 80% being singletons. Regarding the study as a whole: TCR repertoire, Treg phenotype and gut microbiota reportedly support more study of this approach.

The TCR originated in a male donor with diffuse large B-cell lymphoma. Sample: PBMCs, taken in a trial of ipilimumab plus nivolumab as post-transplant consolidation. The chain joins TRBV7-2 to TRBJ1-1, with 8 bases that match TRBD1. The CDR3 DNA reads as TGTGCCAGCAGCATAATCGGACAGGGAGGGAACACTGAAGCTTTCTTT. Translating gives CASSIIGQGGNTEAFF.